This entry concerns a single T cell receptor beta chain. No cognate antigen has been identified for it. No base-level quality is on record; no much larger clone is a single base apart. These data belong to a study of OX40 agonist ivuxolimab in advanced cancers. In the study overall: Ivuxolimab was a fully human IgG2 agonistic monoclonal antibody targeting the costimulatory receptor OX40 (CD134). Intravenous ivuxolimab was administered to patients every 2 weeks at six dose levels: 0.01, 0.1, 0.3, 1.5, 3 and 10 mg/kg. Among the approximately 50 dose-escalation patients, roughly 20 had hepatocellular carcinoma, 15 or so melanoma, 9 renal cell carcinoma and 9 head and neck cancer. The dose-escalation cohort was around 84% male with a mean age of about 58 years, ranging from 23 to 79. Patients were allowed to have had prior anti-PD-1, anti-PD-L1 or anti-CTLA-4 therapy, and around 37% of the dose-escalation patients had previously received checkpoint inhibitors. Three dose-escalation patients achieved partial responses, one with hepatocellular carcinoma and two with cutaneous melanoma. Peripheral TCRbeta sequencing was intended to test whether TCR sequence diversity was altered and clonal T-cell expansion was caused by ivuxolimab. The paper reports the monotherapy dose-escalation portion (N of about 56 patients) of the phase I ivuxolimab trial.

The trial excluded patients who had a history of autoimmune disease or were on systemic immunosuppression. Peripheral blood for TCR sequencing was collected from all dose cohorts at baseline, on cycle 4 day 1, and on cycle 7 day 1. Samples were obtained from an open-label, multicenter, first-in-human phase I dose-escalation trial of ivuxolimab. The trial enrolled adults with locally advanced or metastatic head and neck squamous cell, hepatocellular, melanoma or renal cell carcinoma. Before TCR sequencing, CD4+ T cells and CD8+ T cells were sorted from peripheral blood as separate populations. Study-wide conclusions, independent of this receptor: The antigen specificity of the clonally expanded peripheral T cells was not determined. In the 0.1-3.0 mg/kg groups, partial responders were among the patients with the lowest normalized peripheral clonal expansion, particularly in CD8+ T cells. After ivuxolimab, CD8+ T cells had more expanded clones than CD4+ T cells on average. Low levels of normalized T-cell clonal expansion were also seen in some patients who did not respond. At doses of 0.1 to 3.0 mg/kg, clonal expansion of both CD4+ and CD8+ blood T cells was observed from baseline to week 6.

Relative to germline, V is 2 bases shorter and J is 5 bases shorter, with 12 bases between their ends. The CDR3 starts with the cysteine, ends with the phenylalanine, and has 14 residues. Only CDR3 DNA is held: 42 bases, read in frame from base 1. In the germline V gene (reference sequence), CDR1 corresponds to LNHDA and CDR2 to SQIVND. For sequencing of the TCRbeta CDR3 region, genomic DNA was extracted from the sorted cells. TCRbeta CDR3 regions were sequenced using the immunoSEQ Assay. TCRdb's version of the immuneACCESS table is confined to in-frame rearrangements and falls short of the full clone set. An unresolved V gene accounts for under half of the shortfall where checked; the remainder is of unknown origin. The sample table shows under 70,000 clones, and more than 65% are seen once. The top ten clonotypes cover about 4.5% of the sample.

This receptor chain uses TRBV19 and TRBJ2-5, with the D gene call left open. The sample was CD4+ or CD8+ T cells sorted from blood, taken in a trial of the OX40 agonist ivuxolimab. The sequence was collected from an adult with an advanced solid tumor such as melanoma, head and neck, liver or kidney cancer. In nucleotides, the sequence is TGTGCCAGTAGTATAAACTCGAGGCGGGAGACCCAGTACTTC. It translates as CASSINSRRETQYF. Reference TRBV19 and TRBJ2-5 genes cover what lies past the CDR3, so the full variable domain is DGGITQSPKYLFRKEGQNVTLSCEQNLNHDAMYWYRQDPGQGLRLIYYSQIVNDFQKGDIAEGYSVSREKKESFPLTVTSAQKNPTAFYLCASSINSRRETQYFGPGTRLLVL.